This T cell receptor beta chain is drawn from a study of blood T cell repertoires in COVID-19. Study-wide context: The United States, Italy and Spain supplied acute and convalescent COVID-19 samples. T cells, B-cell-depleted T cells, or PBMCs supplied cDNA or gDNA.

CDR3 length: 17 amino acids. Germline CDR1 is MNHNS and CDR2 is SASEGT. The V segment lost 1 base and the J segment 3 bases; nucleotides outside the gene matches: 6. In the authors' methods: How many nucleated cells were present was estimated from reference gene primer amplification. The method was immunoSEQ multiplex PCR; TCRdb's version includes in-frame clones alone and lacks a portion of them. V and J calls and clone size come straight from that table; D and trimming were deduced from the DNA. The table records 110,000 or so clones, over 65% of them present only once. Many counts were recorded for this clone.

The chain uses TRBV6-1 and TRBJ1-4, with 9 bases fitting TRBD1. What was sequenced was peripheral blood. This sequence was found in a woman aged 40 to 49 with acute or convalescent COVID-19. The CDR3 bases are TGTGCCAGCAGTGAAGTAACAGGGGGCGGTCCTAATGAAAAACTGTTTTTT. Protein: CASSEVTGGGPNEKLFF.